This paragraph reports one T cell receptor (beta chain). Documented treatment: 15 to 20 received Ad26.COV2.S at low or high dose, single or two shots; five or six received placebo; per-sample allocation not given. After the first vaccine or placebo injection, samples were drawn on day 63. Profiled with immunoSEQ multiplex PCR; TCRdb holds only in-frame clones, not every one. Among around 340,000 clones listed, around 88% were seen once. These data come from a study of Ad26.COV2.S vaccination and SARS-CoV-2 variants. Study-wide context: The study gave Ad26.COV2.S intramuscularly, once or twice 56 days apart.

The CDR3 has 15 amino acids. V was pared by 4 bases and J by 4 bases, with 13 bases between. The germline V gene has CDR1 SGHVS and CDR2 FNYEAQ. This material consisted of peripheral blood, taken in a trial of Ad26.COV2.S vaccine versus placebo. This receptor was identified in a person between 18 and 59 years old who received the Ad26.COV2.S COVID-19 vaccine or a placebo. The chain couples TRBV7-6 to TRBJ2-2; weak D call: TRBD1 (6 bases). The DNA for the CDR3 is TGTGCCAGCAGCTCCCCGGGACATCTCACCGGGGAGCTGTTTTTT. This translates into CASSSPGHLTGELFF.